The next 10 T cell receptor beta chains were all read from a single sample in a study of blood T cell repertoires in COVID-19. The assay was immunoSEQ multiplex PCR, and TCRdb's table has in-frame clones only and misses some. The sample yields approximately 300,000 clones, roughly 90% seen once. Sequencing used peripheral blood. Every receptor here comes from a man aged 18 to 29 who had recovered from COVID-19.

The rearrangement joins TRBV14 to TRBJ2-1; D is uncertain. The CDR3 is 13 amino acids. Trimming pared 0 bases from V and 9 bases from J, leaving 9 bases between. In germline, CDR1 is SGHDN, CDR2 FVKESK. CDR3 loop: CASSQDRGGEQFF. In DNA, the CDR3 is TGTGCCAGCAGCCAAGATAGAGGTGGTGAGCAGTTCTTC.

This rearrangement joins TRBV7-6 to TRBJ1-5, with a weak D call TRBD1 (5 bases). Germline loops: CDR1 SGHVS, CDR2 FNYEAQ. The CDR3 is 15 amino acids. Between the trimmed V and J ends, which lost 5 bases and 5 bases, there was a span of 16 bases. CDR3: CASSPARGLDQPQHF. DNA for the CDR3: TGTGCCAGCAGCCCCGCGCGGGGGTTGGATCAGCCCCAGCATTTT.

The V call is TRBV5-6, the J call TRBJ1-6, with D possibly TRBD1 on 5 matching bases. The germline CDR1 and CDR2 sequences are SGHDT and YYEEEE. Trimming shortened V by 0 bases and J by 8 bases, and 12 bases separated the two germline ends. CDR3 length equals 15 residues. This chain's CDR3 is CASSLDGQTYSPLHF. DNA of the CDR3: TGTGCCAGCAGCTTGGACGGACAAACTTATTCACCCCTCCACTTT.

J is TRBJ2-6 and V is TRBV7-9; D gene ambiguous. Per the germline V gene, CDR1 is SEHNR and CDR2 is FQNEAQ (reference sequence). The CDR3 is 14 residues long. The V and J ends lost 5 bases and 0 bases respectively, with 5 bases between them. Here the CDR3 reads CASSEDSGANVLTF. The CDR3 nucleotides read TGTGCCAGCAGCGAGGACTCTGGGGCCAACGTCCTGACTTTC.

The chain joins TRBV19 to TRBJ1-1, with 7 bases that match TRBD1. V gave up 7 bases and J gave up 7 bases; unmatched junction bases: 6. Germline V gives CDR1 LNHDA, CDR2 SQIVND (reference sequence). This CDR3 is 12 amino acids long. CDR3 residues: CASTPNRGEAFF. Here the CDR3 DNA reads TGTGCCAGTACCCCTAACAGGGGTGAAGCTTTCTTT.

A single count supports this clone. V is TRBV5-1 and J is TRBJ2-7, with 11 bases identical to TRBD1. There are 15 residues in the CDR3. The V gene's germline CDR1 is SGHRS and CDR2 YFSETQ. V lost 4 bases to trimming and J lost 2 bases; unmatched junction nucleotides: 5. The CDR3 coding sequence is TGCGCCAGCAGCCCCCGGACAGGGGGCACCTACGAGCAGTACTTC. This encodes CASSPRTGGTYEQYF.

The gene calls are TRBV7-9 and TRBJ2-5, with D maybe TRBD1 (5 bases). V was shortened by 8 bases and J by 5 bases, with 24 bases between the two germline ends. Germline V gene sequence: CDR1 SEHNR, CDR2 FQNEAQ (reference sequence). CDR3 length: 16 amino acids. The CDR3 spells CASEPRFAAKGETQYF. The CDR3 DNA is TGTGCCAGCGAACCCCGCTTCGCCGCCAAGGGGGAGACCCAGTACTTC.

The V and J genes are TRBV7-3 and TRBJ2-3; D ambiguous. This CDR3 comprises 14 residues. V was shortened by 5 bases and J by 0 bases, with 9 bases between the two germline ends. The germline V gene has CDR1 SGHTA and CDR2 FQGTGA. The CDR3: CASSPLESTDTQYF. The DNA of the CDR3 is TGTGCCAGCAGCCCCCTCGAGAGCACAGATACGCAGTATTTT.

The rearrangement links TRBV9 to TRBJ2-7, with TRBD1 as a possible D gene (6 bases). Trimming shortened V by 3 bases and J by 3 bases, and 13 bases separated the two germline ends. This CDR3 comprises 14 residues. Germline lookup yields CDR1 SGDLS and CDR2 YYNGEE. CDR3 sequence (DNA): TGTGCCAGCAGCGGACAGGTATCGGACTACGAGCAGTACTTC. Encoded protein: CASSGQVSDYEQYF.

The gene calls are TRBV7-9 and TRBJ2-1; 9 bases line up with TRBD2. Germline CDR1 SEHNR, CDR2 FQNEAQ (reference sequence). The V gene end was trimmed by 1 base and the J gene end by 4 bases; junction bases not matched to a gene: 2. The CDR3 runs to 15 residues. CDR3: CASSLGGRGYNEQFF. The CDR3 DNA reads TGTGCCAGCAGCTTAGGCGGGAGGGGGTACAATGAGCAGTTCTTC.